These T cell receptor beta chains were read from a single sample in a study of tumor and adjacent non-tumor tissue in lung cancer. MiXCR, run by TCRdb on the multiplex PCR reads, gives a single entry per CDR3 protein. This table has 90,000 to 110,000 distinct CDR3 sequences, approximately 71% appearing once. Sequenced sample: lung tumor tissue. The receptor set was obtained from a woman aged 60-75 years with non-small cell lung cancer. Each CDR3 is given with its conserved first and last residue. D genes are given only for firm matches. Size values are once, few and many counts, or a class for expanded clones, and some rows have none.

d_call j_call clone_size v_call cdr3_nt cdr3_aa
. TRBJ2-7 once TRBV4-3 TGCGCCAGCAGCCAAGAAGCTGGAGGGGGTCTCGAGCAGTGCTTC CASSQEAGGGLEQCF
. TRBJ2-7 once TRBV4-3 TGCGCCAGTAGCCAACGGGCGAGGTACGAGCAGTACTTC CASSQRARYEQYF
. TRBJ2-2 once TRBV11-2 TGTGCCAACAGCTCTCCCCATGTGGGGCGGAACACCGGGGAGCTGTTTTTT CANSSPHVGRNTGELFF
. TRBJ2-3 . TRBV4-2 TGTGCCAGCAACCGGGACTTCCCTGGCACAGATACGCAGGATTTT CASNRDFPGTDTQDF
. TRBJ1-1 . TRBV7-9 TGTGCCAGCAGCCCCCATCAAGTGGCTGAAGCTTTCTTT CASSPHQVAEAFF
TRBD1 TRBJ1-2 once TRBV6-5 TGTGCCAGAAGTAGGACCGGGACAGACTATGGCTACACCTTC CARSRTGTDYGYTF
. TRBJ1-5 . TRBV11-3 TGTGCCAGCGCCGGGGATTCTACGTCAGCCCCAGCATTT CASAGDSTSAPAF
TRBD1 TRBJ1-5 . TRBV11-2 TGTGCCTGCTCCCGGGACAGGGGTCAGGCCCAGCGTTTT CACSRDRGQAQRF
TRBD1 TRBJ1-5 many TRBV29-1 TGCAGCGTTTCACAGGGGGCGACGGGCAATCAGCCCCAGCATTTT CSVSQGATGNQPQHF
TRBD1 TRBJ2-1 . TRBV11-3 TGTGCCAGCAGCTTGGGACAGTCGACTTACAATGAGCAGTTCTTC CASSLGQSTYNEQFF
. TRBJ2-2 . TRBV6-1 TGTGCCAGCAGTGAACGAGGGTGCTACACCGGGGAGCTGTTTTTT CASSERGCYTGELFF
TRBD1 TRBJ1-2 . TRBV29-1 TGCAGCGTTCCACAGGGGGCCAGTCGTAACTACACCTTC CSVPQGASRNYTF
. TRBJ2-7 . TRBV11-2 TGTGCCAGCAGCTTAGGGGAGAAAGAGCAGTACTTC CASSLGEKEQYF
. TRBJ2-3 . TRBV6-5 TGTGCCAGCAATGTAGCGTGGGGGATATCTAGCACAGATACGCAGTATTTT CASNVAWGISSTDTQYF
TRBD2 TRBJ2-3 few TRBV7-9 TGTGCCAGCAGTTTTGAGCCAGCGGGAGGGGTGGATACGCAGTATTTT CASSFEPAGGVDTQYF
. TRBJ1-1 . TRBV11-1 TGTGCCAGCAGCCTTATGGTGAACACTGAAGCTCTCTTT CASSLMVNTEALF
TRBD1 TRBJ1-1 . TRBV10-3 TGTGCCATCAGTGATGGGACAGGAGGTAGGCAAGCTTTCTTT CAISDGTGGRQAFF
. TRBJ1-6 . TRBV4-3 TGCGCCAGCAGGCAATGGGGGGGGACCTATAATTCACCCCTCCACTTT CASRQWGGTYNSPLHF
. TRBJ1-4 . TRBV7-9 TGTGACAGCAGCCGCGGGCGGGCTAATGAAAAACTGTTTTTT CDSSRGRANEKLFF
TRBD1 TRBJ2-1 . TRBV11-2 TGTGCCTACAGCTTAGTGGGACAGCGCATCAATGAGCATTTCTTC CAYSLVGQRINEHFF
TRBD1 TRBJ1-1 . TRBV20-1 TGCAATGCTAGAGGACAGGGCCGTATGGAAGCTTTCTTT CNARGQGRMEAFF
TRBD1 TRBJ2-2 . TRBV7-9 TGTGCTAGCAGCGTACTTGACAGTTCCACAGGGGAGCAGTTTTTT CASSVLDSSTGEQFF
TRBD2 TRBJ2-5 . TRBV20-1 TGCAGTGATACGGCAGCGGGAGTGGGAGAGGCCCAGTACTTC CSDTAAGVGEAQYF
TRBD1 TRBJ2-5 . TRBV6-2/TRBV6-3 TGTGTCAACAGTTACTCGGGACAGGACTTAGAGACCCAGTACTTC CVNSYSGQDLETQYF
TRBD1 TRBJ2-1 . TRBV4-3 TGCGCCAGCAGCCACTTGTCTGGGACAGGGGCCAATGAGCAGTTCTTC CASSHLSGTGANEQFF
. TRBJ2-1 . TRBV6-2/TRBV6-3 TGTGTCACCAGTTACTCGATCCAGTGGGGGGACAATGAGCAGTTCTTC CVTSYSIQWGDNEQFF
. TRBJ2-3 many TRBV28 TGTGCCAGCAGTTTCGACCGCCGGGGCTTCGGACTCACAGATACGCAGTATTTT CASSFDRRGFGLTDTQYF
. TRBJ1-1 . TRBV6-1 TGTACCAGCAGTGAAGGAGGGGGGGGCCGGAACACTGAGACTTTCTTT CTSSEGGGGRNTETFF
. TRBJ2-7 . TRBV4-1 TGCGCCAGCAGCCCCCTAATGAGCGGAGGGGCTGGGGAGCAGTACTTC CASSPLMSGGAGEQYF
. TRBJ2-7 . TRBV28 TGTGCCAGCAGTATCCCAAGGGAGCGCGTGAGGGAGCAGTACTTC CASSIPRERVREQYF
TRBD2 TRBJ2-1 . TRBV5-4 TGTACCAGCAACTTGCCTAGCGGGTACAATGAGCAGTTCTTC CTSNLPSGYNEQFF
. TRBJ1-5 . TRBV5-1 TGCGTCAGCGGCCCCGACACCTCGGGGCAGCCCCAGCATTTT CVSGPDTSGQPQHF
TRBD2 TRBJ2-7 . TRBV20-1 TGCAGTACTGTACCAGCGGGGGGCCTGGGTGAGCAGTACTTC CSTVPAGGLGEQYF
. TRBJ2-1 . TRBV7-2 TGTGCCAGCAGCACCCGTCGCGGCAATGAGCAGTTCTTC CASSTRRGNEQFF
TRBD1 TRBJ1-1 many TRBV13 TGTGCCAGCAGCTCCGGACAGGGGGCCAGTTACACTGAAGCTTTCTTT CASSSGQGASYTEAFF
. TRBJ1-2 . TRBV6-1 TGTGTCAGCAGTGAAGACACGGACCATGGCTACACCTTC CVSSEDTDHGYTF
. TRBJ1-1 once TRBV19 TGTGCCAGTAGTATAGGGGGGCGGGGGTTCGAAGGAACTGAAGCTTTCTTT CASSIGGRGFEGTEAFF
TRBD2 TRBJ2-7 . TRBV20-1 TGCAATGCTGGAGGGACTAATGGCTACGAGCAGTACTTC CNAGGTNGYEQYF
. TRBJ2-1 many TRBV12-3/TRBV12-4 TGTGCCAGCAGTTTCCAAGAGTTGGGGGTGGAGCAGTTCTTC CASSFQELGVEQFF
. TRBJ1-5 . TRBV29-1 TGCAGTGTTACTAAGAACTCAGGGCCTAATCAGCCCCAGCATTTT CSVTKNSGPNQPQHF
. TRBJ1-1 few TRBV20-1 TGCAGTGCTACAAGACGGGGGGCAAATCCGTTGAACACTGAAGCTTTCTTT CSATRRGANPLNTEAFF
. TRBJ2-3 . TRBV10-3 TGTGCCATCAGTGCGACAGAAGGCACAGATATGCAGTATTTT CAISATEGTDMQYF
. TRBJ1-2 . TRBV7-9 TGTGCCAGCAGCTTACTAGGGGCCGGGGGTGGCTACACCTTC CASSLLGAGGGYTF
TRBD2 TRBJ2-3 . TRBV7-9 TGTGCCAGCAACTTAATCCTAGCGGACACAGATACGCAGTATTTT CASNLILADTDTQYF
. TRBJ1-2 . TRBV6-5 TGTGTCAGCAGACCCGGACAGAACTATGACTACACCTTC CVSRPGQNYDYTF
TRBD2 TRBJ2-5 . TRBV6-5 TGTGGCAGCAGGGGCAGCCAGACCAGCGGGAGGGCGACCCAGTACTTC CGSRGSQTSGRATQYF
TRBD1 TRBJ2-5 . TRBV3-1 TGTGCCAGCAGCCGAGGAAGCCTACAGGGGTCAGAAGAGACCCAGTACTTC CASSRGSLQGSEETQYF
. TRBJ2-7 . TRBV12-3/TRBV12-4 TGTGCCAGCAGACCCCGGCAAGGGGGTATCTACGAGCAGTACTTC CASRPRQGGIYEQYF
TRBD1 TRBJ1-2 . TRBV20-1 TGCACTGCTAGACCTTTCCAACAGGGGGCAGGTTCCTATGGCTACAGCTTC CTARPFQQGAGSYGYSF
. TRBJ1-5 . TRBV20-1 TGCAGTGCTAGTATGGAGCAGGGCGCCAATCAGCCCCAGCATTTT CSASMEQGANQPQHF
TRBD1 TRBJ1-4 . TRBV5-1 TGCGCCAGCAGCGAGAAAACAGGGGGCGGTGAAAAACTGTTTTTT CASSEKTGGGEKLFF
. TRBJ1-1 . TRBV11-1 TGTGCCAGCAGCTTTATTAGGAGAGCAGCCGGAGCTTTCTTT CASSFIRRAAGAFF